The 27 T cell receptor beta chains below were found in one sample sequenced in a study of OX40 agonist ivuxolimab in advanced cancers. The assay was immunoSEQ multiplex PCR, and TCRdb's table has in-frame clones only and misses some. The sample consists of 45,000 to 55,000 clones, 94% of them appearing once. Source: CD4+ or CD8+ T cells sorted from blood, taken in a trial of the OX40 agonist ivuxolimab. These receptors originate from an adult with an advanced solid tumor such as melanoma, head and neck, liver or kidney cancer.

This clone was recorded only once. The rearrangement joins TRBV19 to TRBJ2-7; a weak D match, TRBD1 (5 bases). Germline CDR1 is LNHDA and CDR2 is SQIVND (reference sequence). Trimming took 5 bases from V and 2 from J, leaving 10 bases between them. CDR3 length: 13 amino acids. The chain's CDR3 is CASSSRVAYEQYF. The CDR3, as DNA: TGTGCCAGTAGTTCCAGGGTTGCCTACGAGCAGTACTTC.

V usage is TRBV29-1 and J usage is TRBJ2-6; weak D call: TRBD1 (6 bases). The CDR3 runs to 15 residues. Trimming cost V 3 bases and J 4 bases, with 13 bases left between them. Germline-derived CDR1 and CDR2 are SQVTM and ANQGSEA. The CDR3 DNA reads TGCAGCGTTGAGGGGGCATCTCTCGGGGCCAACGTCCTGACTTTC. Protein product: CSVEGASLGANVLTF.

The chain recombines TRBV19 with TRBJ2-1; no clear D gene. CDR1 LNHDA and CDR2 SQIVND come from the germline V gene (reference sequence). The V gene lost 6 bases and the J gene lost 5 bases, with 14 bases spanning the gap. CDR3 size: 14 residues. The CDR3 DNA reads as TGTGCCAGTAGACCGGAAGGAGCTAACAATGAGCAGTTCTTC. Its translation is CASRPEGANNEQFF.

J is TRBJ2-5 and V is TRBV7-2; perhaps TRBD2 as D (5 bases). This CDR3 is built from 16 residues. Trimming took off 6 bases at V and 5 bases at J, with 22 bases between the two ends. The germline CDR1 and CDR2 sequences are SGHTA and FQGNSA. CDR3 loop: CASSYGKGWTGETQYF. DNA for the CDR3: TGTGCCAGCAGTTACGGGAAGGGCTGGACCGGGGAGACCCAGTACTTC.

CDR3 nucleotides: TGTGCCAGCAGTATACAGGAGAAGATCGCGGGAGAGCAGTACTTC. Its protein product is CASSIQEKIAGEQYF. The V gene is TRBV5-4, the J gene TRBJ2-7; the D gene is possibly TRBD2 (6 bases). Germline CDR1 SGHNT, CDR2 YYREEE (reference sequence). The CDR3 sequence is 15 residues long. With 5 bases removed from V and 7 bases from J, the gap between germline ends came to 22 bases.

The DNA of the CDR3 is TGCAGCGTTACCAGTACCGGGGGCTGGCAGTACTTC. It yields the protein CSVTSTGGWQYF. V usage is TRBV29-1 and J usage is TRBJ2-7, with D perhaps TRBD1 or TRBD2 (6 bases each). The length of the CDR3 is 12 residues. Germline-derived CDR1 and CDR2 are SQVTM and ANQGSEA. V was trimmed by 5 bases and J by 9 bases, leaving 17 bases between them.

The chain recombines TRBV19 with TRBJ1-1; tentative D call: TRBD1 (6 bases). CDR3 length equals 15 residues. Trimming stripped 9 bases from V and 1 base from J, with 18 bases between. Germline-derived CDR1 and CDR2 are LNHDA and SQIVND (reference sequence). Here the CDR3 reads CASLGWAGANTEAFF. DNA of the CDR3: TGTGCCAGCCTAGGGTGGGCAGGGGCGAACACTGAAGCTTTCTTT.

The chain joins TRBV2 to TRBJ2-7; D is ambiguous. The CDR3 sequence is 13 residues long. The ends were cut back, 4 bases at V and 3 bases at J, with 10 bases in the middle. The germline gives CDR1 SNHLY, CDR2 FYNNEI. CDR3 bases: TGTGCCAGCAGTGGTGGTCAGAGCTACGAGCAGTACTTC. It encodes CASSGGQSYEQYF.

The table lists this clone with a count of one. The V gene is TRBV2, the J gene TRBJ2-6; D ambiguous. In germline, CDR1 is SNHLY, CDR2 FYNNEI. Trimming pared 5 bases from V and 2 bases from J, leaving 10 bases between. This CDR3 has 15 amino acids. The CDR3 DNA follows: TGTGCCAGCAGTTTTACAGATCCTGGGGCCAACGTCCTGACTTTC. As protein: CASSFTDPGANVLTF.

This clone was counted a single time. This chain joins TRBV28 and TRBJ2-1; a weak D match, TRBD2 (5 bases). The CDR3 is 15 amino acids. V shed 3 bases and J shed 0 bases, with 9 bases lying between them. The germline gives CDR1 MDHEN, CDR2 SYDVKM. DNA of the CDR3: TGTGCCAGCAGTTTGTTTGGGAGCTCCTACAATGAGCAGTTCTTC. This codes for CASSLFGSSYNEQFF. Using reference TRBV28 and TRBJ2-1 for the parts outside the CDR3, the full variable domain is DVKVTQSSRYLVKRTGEKVFLECVQDMDHENMFWYRQDPGLGLRLIYFSYDVKMKEKGDIPEGYSVSREKKERFSLILESASTNQTSMYLCASSLFGSSYNEQFFGPGTRLTVL.

The chain links TRBV19 to TRBJ1-1; TRBD1 is a possible D gene (5 bases). Germline V gene lookup returns CDR1 LNHDA and CDR2 SQIVND (reference sequence). V gave up 5 bases and J gave up 6 bases, with 16 bases separating them. CDR3 size: 14 residues. CDR3 residues: CASSPARGGAEAFF. CDR3 nucleotide sequence: TGTGCCAGTAGTCCGGCACGGGGCGGCGCTGAAGCTTTCTTT.

The V call is TRBV19, the J call TRBJ2-7, with D hard to call. V lost 3 bases, J lost 1 base, and 4 bases lay in between. CDR1 is LNHDA and CDR2 is SQIVND in the germline V gene (reference sequence). The CDR3 runs to 12 residues. This chain's CDR3 is CASSIGSYEQYF. Here the CDR3 DNA reads TGTGCCAGTAGTATTGGATCCTACGAGCAGTACTTC.

The chain carries TRBV9 and TRBJ2-2; D gene unclear. This CDR3 has 12 residues. The V end was cut by 4 bases, the J end by 0 bases, with 1 base between. Germline V gene data show CDR1 as SGDLS and CDR2 as YYNGEE. CDR3 bases: TGTGCCAGCAGCACGAACACCGGGGAGCTGTTTTTT. Its translation: CASSTNTGELFF.

The chain carries TRBV28 and TRBJ1-1; the match to TRBD1 covers 8 bases. The germline V gene has CDR1 MDHEN and CDR2 SYDVKM. The CDR3 totals 13 residues. Trimming took 5 bases from V and 5 from J; bases not matched to a gene: 4. CDR3 nucleotides: TGTGCCAGCAGTCTAACAGGGGGAACTGAAGCTTTCTTT. This sequence encodes CASSLTGGTEAFF.

The table lists this clone with a count of one. The V gene is TRBV2, the J gene TRBJ1-5; possible D gene TRBD1, 6 bases. V was cut by 4 bases and J by 5 bases, with 12 bases left in between. The CDR3 totals 14 residues. Germline CDR1 is SNHLY and CDR2 is FYNNEI. CDR3 sequence: CASSGGTSHQPQHF. CDR3 bases: TGTGCCAGCAGTGGAGGGACATCGCATCAGCCCCAGCATTTT. Together with reference TRBV2 and TRBJ1-5, the CDR3 gives the full variable domain: EPEVTQTPSHQVTQMGQEVILRCVPISNHLYFYWYRQILGQKVEFLVSFYNNEISEKSEIFDDQFSVERPDGSNFTLKIRSTKLEDSAMYFCASSGGTSHQPQHFGDGTRLSIL.

The V gene is TRBV28, the J gene TRBJ2-2; possibly TRBD2 for D (5 bases). In germline, CDR1 is MDHEN, CDR2 SYDVKM. Between the trimmed V and J ends, which lost 5 bases and 8 bases, there was a span of 12 bases. The CDR3 is made up of 13 amino acids. CDR3 bases: TGTGCCAGCAGTCCCCGCGGGTTTGGGGAGCTGTTTTTT. It codes for CASSPRGFGELFF.

The rearrangement uses TRBV6-5 and TRBJ2-1, with a tentative D call TRBD1 (6 bases). The CDR3 is 14 amino acids. The V end lost 6 bases, the J end lost 4 bases, and 13 bases lay between the germline ends. In germline, CDR1 is MNHEY, CDR2 SVGAGI. The CDR3 here is CASRQHQGYNEQFF. The CDR3 DNA reads as TGTGCCAGCAGACAACACCAGGGGTACAATGAGCAGTTCTTC.

This chain connects TRBV9 to TRBJ2-5; TRBD1 might be the D (5 bases). The CDR3 consists of 14 residues. In germline, CDR1 is SGDLS, CDR2 YYNGEE. V was pared by 2 bases and J by 0 bases, with 8 bases between. As DNA, the CDR3 is TGTGCCAGCAGCGTTGGGGCCTACCAAGAGACCCAGTACTTC. Translating it yields CASSVGAYQETQYF.

CDR3 sequence: CASSLAGGYSTDTQYF. The CDR3 nucleotides are TGTGCCAGCAGCTTGGCTGGCGGATATAGCACAGATACGCAGTATTTT. The genes are TRBV7-9 and TRBJ2-3; D remains ambiguous. Trimming took off 3 bases at V and 0 bases at J, with 13 bases between the two ends. Germline V gives CDR1 SEHNR, CDR2 FQNEAQ (reference sequence). The CDR3 consists of 16 residues.

V gene TRBV12-2 combines with J gene TRBJ2-2; the D segment call TRBD2 is taken from the table without a DNA check. TRBV12-2 is marked as a pseudogene. This CDR3 region has 18 residues. The CDR3 sequence is CASRPKPTSLTNTGELFF. The CDR3 DNA reads as TGTGCAAGTCGCCCAAAGCCCACTAGCCTCACGAACACCGGGGAGCTGTTTTTT.

This chain links TRBV5-5 with TRBJ2-3; 8 bases are shared with TRBD2. V lost 0 bases, J lost 0 bases, and 3 bases stayed unmatched. The CDR3 has 16 amino acids. Germline CDR1 reads SGHKS; CDR2 reads YYEKEE (reference sequence). The CDR3 bases are TGTGCCAGCAGCTTGGACGCTAGCGGGAGCACAGATACGCAGTATTTT. Amino acid sequence: CASSLDASGSTDTQYF.

The CDR3 bases are TGTGCCAGTAGTATCGGCGTTGGCGCAGATACGCAGTATTTT. It yields the protein CASSIGVGADTQYF. The V gene is TRBV19, the J gene TRBJ2-3; D not certain. The CDR3 has 14 amino acids. The V gene lost 3 bases and the J gene lost 4 bases, with 11 bases spanning the gap. Germline CDR1 is LNHDA and CDR2 is SQIVND (reference sequence).

This clone was recorded once. This chain uses TRBV11-3 with TRBJ1-1; tentative D call: TRBD1 (6 bases). V gave up 8 bases and J gave up 4 bases, with 11 bases separating them. CDR3 length equals 12 residues. The germline CDR1 and CDR2 sequences are SGHNT and YENEEA. DNA of the CDR3: TGTGCCAGCGGACAGCCAGGCACTGAAGCTTTCTTT. This encodes CASGQPGTEAFF. Full variable domain (rest looked up from reference TRBV11-3 and TRBJ1-1): EAGVVQSPRYKIIEKKQPVAFWCNPISGHNTLYWYLQNLGQGPELLIRYENEEAVDDSQLPKDRFSAERLKGVDSTLKIQPAELGDSAVYLCASGQPGTEAFFGQGTRLTVV.

This chain connects TRBV28 to TRBJ1-2; D gene ambiguous. The CDR3 runs to 15 residues. CDR1 is MDHEN, CDR2 SYDVKM, per germline. Trimming left V 2 bases short and J 1 base short, with 11 bases between. The CDR3 reads CASSLHVDFNYGYTF. In DNA, the CDR3 is TGTGCCAGCAGTTTACATGTAGACTTTAACTATGGCTACACCTTC.

This chain uses TRBV29-1 with TRBJ1-2; D is ambiguous. The V gene's germline CDR1 is SQVTM and CDR2 ANQGSEA. The CDR3 loop spans 12 amino acids. Between the trimmed V and J ends, which lost 4 bases and 2 bases, there was a span of 8 bases. The chain's CDR3 is CSVVRENYGYTF. DNA of the CDR3: TGCAGCGTTGTAAGGGAAAACTATGGCTACACCTTC.

The rearrangement joins TRBV5-8 to TRBJ2-7, with 12 nucleotides matching TRBD2. With 4 bases clipped from V and 7 bases from J, the junction kept 9 bases outside the gene matches. CDR1 is SGHTS and CDR2 is YDEGEE in the germline V gene. CDR3 length equals 15 residues. The CDR3 DNA reads as TGTGCCAGCAGCCAGACTAGCGGGAGATTGGAAGAGCAGTACTTC. Protein product: CASSQTSGRLEEQYF.

The V and J genes are TRBV5-1 and TRBJ2-1; TRBD2 matches at 10 bases. V lost 4 bases and J lost 0; bases outside the gene matches: 13. Germline V gives CDR1 SGHRS, CDR2 YFSETQ. This CDR3 comprises 19 residues. CDR3 nucleotide sequence: TGCGCCAGCAGCCGTTCCCGGGCTAGCGGGAGTGCCTCCTACAATGAGCAGTTCTTC. Translated, it gives CASSRSRASGSASYNEQFF.